This T cell receptor (beta chain) was found in a study of tumor-infiltrating lymphocytes in primary liver carcinoma. Study at large: Every patient in the cohort had a primary liver carcinoma. That carcinoma was treated by surgical resection. Patients comprised men and women whose ages fell between 30 and 69 years. Findings and limits, study-wide: Tumors had a significantly higher top-250-clone fraction than blood (p = 0.039). Tumor-adjacent and tumor-blood pairs displayed less overlap than did pairs of tumor regions.

Unsorted whole blood supplied the blood RNA, and germline DNA was isolated too. The CDR3 totals 12 residues. V lost 8 bases and J lost 5, with 11 bases in between. Per germline, CDR1 MGHDK and CDR2 SYGVNS. Note on this clonotype: Its antigen is currently unknown.

Total RNA amounting to roughly 480 ng was the source from which TCR beta cDNA was made with a constant-region primer. What produced the TCR beta libraries was three nested multiplex PCR rounds using slightly modified ARM-PCR. The first two PCR rounds used TRBV1-TRBV30 forward primers with a C-beta reverse primer, roughly 11 cycles each. TCRdb recomputed calls from the multiplex PCR reads with MiXCR, one row per CDR3 protein. The data contain about 300,000 distinct CDR3 sequences, 60% to 80% of them singletons. V and J are TRBV25-1 and TRBJ2-3; maybe TRBD1 (5 bases). This TCR derives from a man aged 35 to 55 with primary liver carcinoma and hepatitis B virus infection. The sample was peripheral blood. Here the CDR3 reads CASQGRRDTQYF. Here the CDR3 DNA reads TGTGCCAGCCAGGGTAGGAGAGATACGCAGTATTTT.